The text below deals with one T cell receptor (beta chain). Its antigen is still unknown. With a much larger clone just one base away, this may be a read error. The data are from a study of T-cell reconstitution after alpha-beta-depleted transplantation in children. Regarding the study as a whole: Day-60 TCRbeta diversity that was high in some patients was derived from surviving recipient T cells and thymic progenitors. The origin of alpha-beta T cells about two months after transplant was reportedly several hundred expanded graft clones. At one year after transplant, newly produced T cells mostly accounted for T-cell counts and diversity.

This CDR3 spans 13 amino acids. Germline V gene sequence: CDR1 MDHEN, CDR2 SYDVKM. The V end lost 6 bases, the J end lost 6 bases, and 13 bases lay between the germline ends. TCRbeta library construction was performed incorporating unique molecular identifiers. TCRdb re-derived calls from the PCR reads in MiXCR, one entry per CDR3 protein. The data hold just under 250,000 distinct CDR3 sequences, with about a quarter observed a single time. The specimen comprised PBMCs, sampled before TCRalphabeta/CD19-depleted stem cell transplant. The chain joins TRBV28 to TRBJ2-3; possibly TRBD1 or TRBD2 for D (5 bases each). This sequence originates from a girl aged 2-10 years with Fanconi anemia, due to receive a stem cell transplant. The CDR3 DNA is TGTGCCAGCAGATTGATAGGGACCGATACGCAGTATTTT. Translating it yields CASRLIGTDTQYF.